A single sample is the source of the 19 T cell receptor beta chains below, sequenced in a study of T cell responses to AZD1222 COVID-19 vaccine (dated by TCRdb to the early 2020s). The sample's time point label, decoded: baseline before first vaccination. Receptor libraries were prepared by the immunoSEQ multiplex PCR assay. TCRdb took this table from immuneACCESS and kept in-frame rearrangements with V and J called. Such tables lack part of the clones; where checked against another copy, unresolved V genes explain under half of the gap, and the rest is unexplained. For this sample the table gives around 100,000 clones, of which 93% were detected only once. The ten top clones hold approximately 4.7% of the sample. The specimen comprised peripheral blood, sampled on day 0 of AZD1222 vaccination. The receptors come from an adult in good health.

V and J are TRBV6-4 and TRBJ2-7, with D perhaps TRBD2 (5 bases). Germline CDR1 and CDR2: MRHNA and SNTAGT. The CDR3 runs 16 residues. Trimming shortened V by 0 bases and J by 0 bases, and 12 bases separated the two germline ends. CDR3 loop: CASSDSASYSSYEQYF. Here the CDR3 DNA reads TGTGCCAGCAGTGACTCTGCTAGCTATAGCTCCTACGAGCAGTACTTC.

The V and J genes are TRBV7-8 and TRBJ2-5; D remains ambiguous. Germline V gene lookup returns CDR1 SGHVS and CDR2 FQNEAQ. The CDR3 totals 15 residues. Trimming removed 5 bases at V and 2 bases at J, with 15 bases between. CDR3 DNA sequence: TGTGCCAGCAGCCCGAGAGGTGGCCAACAAGAGACCCAGTACTTC. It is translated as CASSPRGGQQETQYF.

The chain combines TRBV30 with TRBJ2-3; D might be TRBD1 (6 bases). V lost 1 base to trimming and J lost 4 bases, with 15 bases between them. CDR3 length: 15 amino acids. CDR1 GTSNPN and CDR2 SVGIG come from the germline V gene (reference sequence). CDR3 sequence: CAWSEGQGLADTQYF. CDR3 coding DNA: TGTGCCTGGAGTGAGGGCCAGGGGCTCGCAGATACGCAGTATTTT.

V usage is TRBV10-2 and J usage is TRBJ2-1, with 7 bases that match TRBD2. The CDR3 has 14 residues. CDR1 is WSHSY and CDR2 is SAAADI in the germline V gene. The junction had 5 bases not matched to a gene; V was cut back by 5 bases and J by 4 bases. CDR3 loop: CASSRLAVYNEQFF. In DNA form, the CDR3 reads TGCGCCAGCAGTCGGCTAGCGGTATACAATGAGCAGTTCTTC.

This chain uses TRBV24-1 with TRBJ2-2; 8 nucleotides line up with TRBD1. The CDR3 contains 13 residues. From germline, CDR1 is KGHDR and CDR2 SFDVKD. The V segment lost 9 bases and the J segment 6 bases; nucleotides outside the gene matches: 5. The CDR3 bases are TGTGCCACCGCCCCCAGGGGGCCCGGGGAGCTGTTTTTT. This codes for CATAPRGPGELFF.

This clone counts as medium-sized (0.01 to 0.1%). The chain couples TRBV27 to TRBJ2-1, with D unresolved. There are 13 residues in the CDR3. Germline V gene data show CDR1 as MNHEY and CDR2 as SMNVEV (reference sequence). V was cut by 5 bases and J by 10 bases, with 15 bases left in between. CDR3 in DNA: TGTGCCAGCAGTCTCAAGACTGCTCAAGAGCAGTTCTTC. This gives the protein CASSLKTAQEQFF.

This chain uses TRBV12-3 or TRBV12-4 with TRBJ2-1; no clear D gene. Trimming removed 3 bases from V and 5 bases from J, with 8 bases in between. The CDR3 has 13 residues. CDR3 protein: CASSFYIDNEQFF. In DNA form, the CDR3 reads TGTGCCAGCAGTTTCTATATCGACAATGAGCAGTTCTTC.

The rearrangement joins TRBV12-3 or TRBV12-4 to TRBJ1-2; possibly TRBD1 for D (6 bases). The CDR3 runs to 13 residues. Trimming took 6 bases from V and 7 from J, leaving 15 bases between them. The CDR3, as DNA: TGTGCCAGCAGAATAAAGGGGGAGGTTGGCTACACCTTC. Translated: CASRIKGEVGYTF.

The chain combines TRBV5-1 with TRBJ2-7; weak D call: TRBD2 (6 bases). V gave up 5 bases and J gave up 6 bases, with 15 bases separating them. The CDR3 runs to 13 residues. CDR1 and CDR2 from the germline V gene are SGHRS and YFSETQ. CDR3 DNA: TGCGCCAGCAGGGGGACTGGGACTTCCGAGCAGTACTTC. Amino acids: CASRGTGTSEQYF.

CDR3 nucleotide sequence: TGTGCCAGTAACGGAGGGACACTGGCTGGGGGCTACGAGCAGTACTTC. Encoded protein: CASNGGTLAGGYEQYF. This rearrangement joins TRBV7-9 to TRBJ2-7; D possibly uses TRBD1 or TRBD2 (6 bases each). With 9 bases removed from V and 3 bases from J, the gap between germline ends came to 24 bases. The germline V gene has CDR1 SEHNR and CDR2 FQNEAQ (reference sequence). CDR3 size: 16 residues.

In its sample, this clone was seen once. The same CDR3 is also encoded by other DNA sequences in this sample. The CDR3 bases are TGTGCCAGCTCACCGGGACAGAGCTACGAGCAGTACTTC. The encoded protein is CASSPGQSYEQYF. This chain links TRBV18 with TRBJ2-7; 7 positions agree with TRBD1. Germline V gene data show CDR1 as KGHSH and CDR2 as LQKENI. V was clipped by 3 bases and J by 3 bases; unmatched bases: 2. This CDR3 has 13 amino acids.

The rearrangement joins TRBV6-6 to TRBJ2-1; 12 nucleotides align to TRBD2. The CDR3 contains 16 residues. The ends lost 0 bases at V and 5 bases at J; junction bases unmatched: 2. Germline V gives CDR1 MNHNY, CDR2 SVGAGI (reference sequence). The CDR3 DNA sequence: TGTGCCAGCAGTTACTCGCTAGCGGGAGGGAACAATGAGCAGTTCTTC. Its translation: CASSYSLAGGNNEQFF.

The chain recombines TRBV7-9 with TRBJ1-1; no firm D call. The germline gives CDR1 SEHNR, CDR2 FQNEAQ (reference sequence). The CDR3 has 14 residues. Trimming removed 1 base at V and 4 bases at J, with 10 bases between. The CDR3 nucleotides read TGTGCCAGCAGCTTAGTCCGGGGTTCCACTGAAGCTTTCTTT. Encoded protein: CASSLVRGSTEAFF.

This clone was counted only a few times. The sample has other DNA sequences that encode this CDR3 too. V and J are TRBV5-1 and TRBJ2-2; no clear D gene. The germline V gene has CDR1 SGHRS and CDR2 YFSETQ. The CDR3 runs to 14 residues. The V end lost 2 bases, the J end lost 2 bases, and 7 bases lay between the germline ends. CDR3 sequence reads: CASSLSGNTGELFF. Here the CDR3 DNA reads TGCGCCAGCAGCTTATCCGGAAACACCGGGGAGCTGTTTTTT.

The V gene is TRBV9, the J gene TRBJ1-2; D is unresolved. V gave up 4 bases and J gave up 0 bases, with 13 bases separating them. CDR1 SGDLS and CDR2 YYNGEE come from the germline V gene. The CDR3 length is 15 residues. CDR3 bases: TGTGCCAGCAGCCCTTACGACGGTGCTAACTATGGCTACACCTTC. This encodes CASSPYDGANYGYTF.

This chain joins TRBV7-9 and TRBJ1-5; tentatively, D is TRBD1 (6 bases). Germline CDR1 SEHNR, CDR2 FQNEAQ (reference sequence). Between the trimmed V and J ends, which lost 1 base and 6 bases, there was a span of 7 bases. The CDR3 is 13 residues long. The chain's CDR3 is CASSLGGAQPQHF. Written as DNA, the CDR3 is TGTGCCAGCAGCTTAGGGGGGGCTCAGCCCCAGCATTTT.

The CDR3 region has the DNA TGCAGCGTCCGGGACCCGGGTGTCAATGAGCAGTTCTTC. It codes for CSVRDPGVNEQFF. The chain joins TRBV29-1 to TRBJ2-1; perhaps D is TRBD1 or TRBD2 (5 bases each). The CDR3 has 13 residues. Looked up from germline, CDR1 is SQVTM and CDR2 is ANQGSEA. Trimming removed 6 bases at V and 6 bases at J, with 15 bases between.

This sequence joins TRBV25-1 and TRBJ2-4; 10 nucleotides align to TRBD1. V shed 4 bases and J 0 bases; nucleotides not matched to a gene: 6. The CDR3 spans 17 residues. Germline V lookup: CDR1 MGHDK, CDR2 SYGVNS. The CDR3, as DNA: TGTGCCAGCAGTGCCCGGGACAGGGGCCTAGCCAAAAACATTCAGTACTTC. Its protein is CASSARDRGLAKNIQYF.

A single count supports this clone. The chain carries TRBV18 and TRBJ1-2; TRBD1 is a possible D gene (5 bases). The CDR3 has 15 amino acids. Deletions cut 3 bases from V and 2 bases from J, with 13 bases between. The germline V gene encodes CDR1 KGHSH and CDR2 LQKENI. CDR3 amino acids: CASSPQDSLNYGYTF. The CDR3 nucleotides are TGTGCCAGCTCACCCCAAGACAGCTTAAACTATGGCTACACCTTC.